Following are 25 T cell receptor beta chains from one sample sequenced in a study of cytomegalovirus exposure and HLA in healthy donors. The method was immunoSEQ multiplex PCR; TCRdb's version includes in-frame clones alone and lacks a portion of them. The table lists around 160,000 clones, more than 80% of them singletons. The specimen was PBMCs. The source of these receptors is a woman aged 18-30 years in good health and CMV-seropositive.

The gene calls are TRBV4-1 and TRBJ2-5; 10 bases map to TRBD2. Unmatched junction bases numbered 6, after V lost 4 bases and J lost 4 bases. Germline V gene sequence: CDR1 MGHRA, CDR2 YSYEKL. The CDR3 extends over 15 amino acids. The CDR3 sequence is CASSPGAGGPETQYF. The CDR3 coding sequence is TGCGCCAGCAGCCCAGGAGCGGGGGGGCCAGAGACCCAGTACTTC.

The chain uses TRBV27 and TRBJ2-1; a possible D gene is TRBD2 (6 bases). V lost 7 bases, J lost 12 bases, and 13 bases lay in between. In germline, CDR1 is MNHEY, CDR2 SMNVEV (reference sequence). The CDR3 contains 11 residues. CDR3 residues: CASNGGLVQFF. The CDR3 DNA reads TGTGCCAGCAACGGGGGACTGGTGCAGTTCTTC.

This chain connects TRBV11-2 to TRBJ2-7, with D hard to call. CDR3 size: 14 residues. V lost 4 bases, J lost 1 base, and 11 bases lay in between. From germline, CDR1 is SGHAT and CDR2 FQNNGV. The CDR3 spells CASSYHDLSYEQYF. As DNA, the CDR3 is TGTGCCAGCAGCTACCACGACTTATCCTACGAGCAGTACTTC.

Only one count was recorded for this clone. This chain joins TRBV5-1 and TRBJ1-2; tentatively, D is TRBD1 (6 bases). CDR1 SGHRS and CDR2 YFSETQ come from the germline V gene. Trimming cost V 0 bases and J 4 bases, with 13 bases left between them. The length of the CDR3 is 15 residues. Here the CDR3 DNA reads TGCGCCAGCAGCTTGGGGACAGAACGGTTCTATGGCTACACCTTC. It codes for CASSLGTERFYGYTF. The complete variable domain, with remaining parts taken from reference TRBV5-1 and TRBJ1-2, reads KAGVTQTPRYLIKTRGQQVTLSCSPISGHRSVSWYQQTPGQGLQFLFEYFSETQRNKGNFPGRFSGRQFSNSRSEMNVSTLELGDSALYLCASSLGTERFYGYTFGSGTRLTVV.

The chain has TRBV7-2 and TRBJ2-1; D perhaps matches TRBD2 (6 bases). CDR1 and CDR2 (germline): SGHTA, FQGNSA. V was cut by 2 bases and J by 4 bases, with 15 bases left in between. The CDR3 extends over 16 amino acids. The CDR3 nucleotides read TGTGCCAGCAGCTTATCGGTCAGAGCGGGTTACAATGAGCAGTTCTTC. It yields the protein CASSLSVRAGYNEQFF.

The chain carries TRBV5-1 and TRBJ1-2; weak D call: TRBD1 (5 bases). The CDR3 spans 14 residues. The V and J ends lost 5 bases and 4 bases respectively, with 15 bases between them. CDR1 and CDR2 from the germline V gene are SGHRS and YFSETQ. The CDR3 loop reads CASRVLGEVYGYTF. CDR3 nucleotides: TGCGCCAGCAGGGTGCTGGGGGAGGTCTATGGCTACACCTTC.

This chain links TRBV5-1 with TRBJ2-1, with 13 bases aligning to TRBD2. CDR3 length: 20 amino acids. Germline loops: CDR1 SGHRS, CDR2 YFSETQ. The trim removed 0 bases at V and 3 bases at J, leaving 12 bases unmatched. The CDR3 DNA reads TGCGCCAGCAGCTTGGGGTCCGGGACTAGCGGGATGAGTGGCTACAATGAGCAGTTCTTC. This gives the protein CASSLGSGTSGMSGYNEQFF.

The V call is TRBV30, the J call TRBJ1-6; D gene uncertain. This CDR3 has 12 amino acids. Trimming removed 7 bases at V and 10 bases at J, with 14 bases between. From germline, CDR1 is GTSNPN and CDR2 SVGIG (reference sequence). The CDR3 region has the DNA TGTGCCTACAGCTTGGGGAGATCACCCCTCCACTTT. Amino acids: CAYSLGRSPLHF.

This clone was found once. The chain has TRBV11-2 and TRBJ1-4, with 7 positions matching TRBD1. Trimming took 5 bases from V and 0 from J; bases not matched to a gene: 6. CDR3 length: 16 residues. CDR1 is SGHAT and CDR2 is FQNNGV in the germline V gene. The CDR3 loop is CASSLDRVATNEKLFF. CDR3 nucleotide sequence: TGTGCCAGCAGCCTTGACAGGGTTGCAACTAATGAAAAACTGTTTTTT.

This chain links TRBV25-1 with TRBJ2-5; 9 nucleotides agree with TRBD2. This CDR3 is built from 18 residues. Germline V CDR1 and CDR2: MGHDK, SYGVNS. V was pared by 0 bases and J by 4 bases, with 12 bases of the junction left unmatched. CDR3 residues: CASSEYGFGAGGRETQYF. The CDR3 bases are TGTGCCAGCAGTGAATACGGGTTCGGGGCGGGAGGGCGAGAGACCCAGTACTTC.

The gene calls are TRBV19 and TRBJ1-4; D is unresolved. V dropped 5 bases and J dropped 10 bases, with 23 bases sitting between them. The CDR3 has 16 residues. The germline V gene has CDR1 LNHDA and CDR2 SQIVND (reference sequence). The CDR3 here is CASSLQSPQLGAKLFF. The CDR3 DNA reads as TGTGCCAGTAGTCTTCAGTCCCCACAGCTGGGAGCAAAACTGTTTTTT.

This clone appeared once. V gene TRBV28 combines with J gene TRBJ2-2; 13 bases line up with TRBD2. Germline CDR1 reads MDHEN; CDR2 reads SYDVKM. V lost 7 bases to trimming and J lost 6 bases; unmatched junction nucleotides: 5. The CDR3 is 15 amino acids. CDR3: CASIRTSGRSGELFF. DNA for the CDR3: TGTGCCAGCATAAGGACTAGCGGGAGATCCGGGGAGCTGTTTTTT.

The chain joins TRBV4-1 to TRBJ1-4, with 12 positions matching TRBD1. The germline V gene has CDR1 MGHRA and CDR2 YSYEKL. CDR3 length: 18 amino acids. The ends lost 0 bases at V and 7 bases at J; junction bases unmatched: 9. The CDR3 spells CASSQDSPGQGASEKLFF. CDR3 DNA sequence: TGCGCCAGCAGCCAAGATTCCCCGGGACAGGGGGCCAGTGAAAAACTGTTTTTT.

The V and J genes are TRBV7-3 and TRBJ1-2, with TRBD1 matching 9 bases. The CDR3 covers 13 residues. The germline V gene has CDR1 SGHTA and CDR2 FQGTGA. J gave up 8 bases and V 5 bases, and 6 bases lay outside the gene matches. The CDR3 DNA follows: TGTGCCAGCAGCGCAGGGACAGGGCAAGGCTACACCTTC. It is translated as CASSAGTGQGYTF. Using reference TRBV7-3 and TRBJ1-2 for the parts outside the CDR3, the full variable domain is GAGVSQTPSNKVTEKGKYVELRCDPISGHTALYWYRQSLGQGPEFLIYFQGTGAADDSGLPNDRFFAVRPEGSVSTLKIQRTERGDSAVYLCASSAGTGQGYTFGSGTRLTVV.

The chain recombines TRBV7-9 with TRBJ2-1, with D hard to call. The V gene's germline CDR1 is SEHNR and CDR2 FQNEAQ (reference sequence). This CDR3 spans 14 amino acids. V dropped 6 bases and J dropped 0 bases, with 9 bases sitting between them. As DNA, the CDR3 is TGTGCCAGCAGACCCCCGAGCTCCTACAATGAGCAGTTCTTC. Protein: CASRPPSSYNEQFF.

V gene TRBV6-6 combines with J gene TRBJ2-7; 10 bases agree with TRBD1. This CDR3 contains 14 residues. Trimming removed 2 bases from V and 5 bases from J; junction bases left unmatched: 3. CDR1 is MNHNY and CDR2 is SVGAGI in the germline V gene (reference sequence). The CDR3 nucleotides are TGTGCCAGCAGTTACGTCGGGACAGGGGACGAGCAGTACTTC. Translated: CASSYVGTGDEQYF.

The chain couples TRBV18 to TRBJ2-1; D ambiguous. Germline V gene sequence: CDR1 KGHSH, CDR2 LQKENI. The CDR3 sequence is 15 residues long. Trimming removed 2 bases at V and 0 bases at J, with 8 bases between. The CDR3 coding sequence is TGTGCCAGCTCACCAGTGGCAGGCTCCTACAATGAGCAGTTCTTC. Amino acid sequence: CASSPVAGSYNEQFF.

This sequence joins TRBV28 and TRBJ1-2; D call uncertain. V lost 8 bases and J 3 bases, leaving 16 bases between the germline ends. From germline, CDR1 is MDHEN and CDR2 SYDVKM. The CDR3 totals 14 residues. As DNA, the CDR3 is TGTGCCAGCTGCCCAATAAACGGGGACTATGGCTACACCTTC. The encoded protein is CASCPINGDYGYTF.

This chain links TRBV5-1 with TRBJ2-7, with no clear D. Germline V gives CDR1 SGHRS, CDR2 YFSETQ. The CDR3 is 14 residues long. V was shortened by 1 base and J by 0 bases, with 8 bases between the two germline ends. Here the CDR3 reads CASSLFQNSYEQYF. In nucleotides, the CDR3 is TGCGCCAGCAGCTTGTTTCAGAACTCCTACGAGCAGTACTTC.

The rearrangement uses TRBV15 and TRBJ2-7, with a tentative D call TRBD1 (6 bases). The CDR3 length is 15 residues. V lost 4 bases and J 4 bases, leaving 17 bases between the germline ends. Germline V gene lookup returns CDR1 LNHNV and CDR2 YYDKDF (reference sequence). CDR3 coding DNA: TGTGCCACCAGCACTGCAGGGGTGACGGGATACGAGCAGTACTTC. Amino acids: CATSTAGVTGYEQYF.

A single count supports this clone. An end of the junction differs from the germline gene, which may be a read error. V gene TRBV18 combines with J gene TRBJ1-1, with D possibly being TRBD1 (5 bases). The CDR3 length is 14 residues. Germline loops: CDR1 KGHSH, CDR2 LQKENI. CDR3 sequence: CASSPSTVKTEAFF. As DNA, the CDR3 is TGTGCCAGCTCACCATCGACAGTGAAAACTGAAGCTTTCTTT.

The V and J genes are TRBV28 and TRBJ2-5, with a possible D match to TRBD2 (6 bases). The germline gives CDR1 MDHEN, CDR2 SYDVKM. Trimming shortened V by 2 bases and J by 6 bases, and 13 bases separated the two germline ends. CDR3 size: 14 residues. This CDR3 reads CASSLAGSAQTQYF. The CDR3 DNA is TGTGCCAGCAGTTTAGCGGGGTCCGCCCAGACCCAGTACTTC.

This clone has a single count. The rearrangement links TRBV5-6 to TRBJ2-7; 10 bases are a match to TRBD1. V shed 2 bases, J shed 5 bases, and the junction held 10 bases outside the gene matches. This CDR3 is 16 amino acids long. Germline CDR1 SGHDT, CDR2 YYEEEE. CDR3 residues: CASSFLPGQGYHEQYF. CDR3 DNA sequence: TGTGCCAGCAGCTTCTTACCGGGACAGGGGTACCACGAGCAGTACTTC.

The chain recombines TRBV19 with TRBJ1-5; 8 bases fit TRBD1. Trimming cost V 6 bases and J 3 bases; bases outside gene matches: 7. The length of the CDR3 is 15 residues. Germline-derived CDR1 and CDR2 are LNHDA and SQIVND (reference sequence). Written as DNA, the CDR3 is TGTGCCAGTAGCCCGGTGGACAGGGACAATCAGCCCCAGCATTTT. Encoded protein: CASSPVDRDNQPQHF.

This chain joins TRBV6-5 and TRBJ1-2, with a possible D match to TRBD1 (6 bases). The germline CDR1 and CDR2 sequences are MNHEY and SVGAGI. There are 16 residues in the CDR3. V gave up 0 bases and J gave up 8 bases, with 19 bases separating them. The CDR3 DNA is TGTGCCAGCAGTTACTCTCGCGGGGGCCCCTTAAAAGGCTACACCTTC. It codes for CASSYSRGGPLKGYTF.